The entry below gives a single T cell receptor beta chain sequence along with its context. Its antigen is unidentified. CDR1 and CDR2 from the germline V gene are SEHNR and FQNEAQ (reference sequence). V lost 5 bases to trimming and J lost 3 bases, with 18 bases between them. The CDR3 runs to 16 residues. The data belong to a study of CD8 T cells in ankylosing spondylitis. General study results and limits: Ankylosing spondylitis blood appeared to be characterized by a TCR beta motif of 8 or 9 highly homologous variants.

Via MiXCR, TCRdb re-called the 5' RACE reads, giving one row per CDR3 protein. Of more than 600,000 distinct CDR3 sequences in the sample, around 20% were seen once. This chain joins TRBV7-9 and TRBJ2-3, with D perhaps assigned TRBD1 or TRBD2 (5 bases each). This sequence originates from a male donor with ankylosing spondylitis. Sequencing was done on a sample of blood, either unsorted or a sorted T cell fraction (not recorded which). The CDR3 nucleotides read TGTGCCAGCAGCCTTGCAGGAGGCGCAGGGACAGATACGCAGTATTTT. Its protein is CASSLAGGAGTDTQYF.